One and the same sample provided the 7 T cell receptor beta chains below, sequenced in a study of T cell responses to AZD1222 COVID-19 vaccine. Generated by immunoSEQ multiplex PCR, the TCRdb table keeps only in-frame clones and is missing some. The table shows some 100,000 clones, with approximately 86% occurring only once. Sequences were derived from peripheral blood, sampled on day 0 of AZD1222 vaccination. The receptors derive from an adult in good health.

This chain uses TRBV29-1 with TRBJ1-2, with unresolved D. The V gene's germline CDR1 is SQVTM and CDR2 ANQGSEA. The CDR3 is 11 amino acids. V lost 5 bases and J 2 bases, leaving 6 bases between the germline ends. The CDR3 loop is CSVLMNYGYTF. In DNA form, the CDR3 reads TGCAGCGTTCTAATGAACTATGGCTACACCTTC. Full variable domain (missing parts from reference TRBV29-1 and TRBJ1-2): SAVISQKPSRDICQRGTSLTIQCQVDSQVTMMFWYRQQPGQSLTLIATANQGSEATYESGFVIDKFPISRPNLTFSTLTVSNMSPEDSSIYLCSVLMNYGYTFGSGTRLTVV.

This clone has more than one count but fewer than ten. The chain has TRBV24-1 and TRBJ1-2; a weak D match, TRBD1 (6 bases). Germline V lookup: CDR1 KGHDR, CDR2 SFDVKD. Trimming stripped 2 bases from V and 7 bases from J, with 19 bases between. This CDR3 region has 16 residues. CDR3 protein: CATSDSSPGTNSGYTF. The DNA of the CDR3 is TGTGCCACCAGTGATTCTAGCCCCGGGACAAATAGTGGCTACACCTTC.

The chain combines TRBV14 with TRBJ2-7; TRBD2 might be the D (5 bases). Per the germline V gene, CDR1 is SGHDN and CDR2 is FVKESK. V was trimmed by 2 bases and J by 6 bases, leaving 11 bases between them. The CDR3 spans 13 residues. In DNA, the CDR3 is TGTGCCAGCAGCCAACAACTAGTCTCCGAGCAGTACTTC. Protein: CASSQQLVSEQYF.

This chain uses TRBV5-4 with TRBJ2-2; 9 bases agree with TRBD2. Trimming at V came to 1 base and at J to 3 bases, leaving 7 bases not matched to a gene. This CDR3 is built from 17 residues. From germline, CDR1 is SGHNT and CDR2 YYREEE (reference sequence). The CDR3 coding sequence is TGTGCCAGCAGCTTGCTCCTAGCGGGGTCTGACACCGGGGAGCTGTTTTTT. It yields the protein CASSLLLAGSDTGELFF.

The chain combines TRBV3-1 (or the pseudogene TRBV3-2) with TRBJ2-7; 11 bases align to TRBD1. Trimming cost V 4 bases and J 6 bases; bases outside gene matches: 8. This CDR3 comprises 15 residues. Per germline, CDR1 LGHDT and CDR2 YNNKEL (reference sequence). CDR3 loop: CASSRDGTGGVEQYF. CDR3 DNA sequence: TGTGCCAGCAGCCGAGACGGGACAGGGGGTGTCGAGCAGTACTTC.

This rearrangement joins TRBV5-6 to TRBJ1-5; a weak D match, TRBD1 (5 bases). Germline loops: CDR1 SGHDT, CDR2 YYEEEE. V gave up 2 bases and J gave up 2 bases, with 17 bases separating them. The CDR3 contains 17 residues. In DNA, the CDR3 is TGTGCCAGCAGCTTTGGGTGGGAAGGGGTCGGCAATCAGCCCCAGCATTTT. This translates into CASSFGWEGVGNQPQHF.

The V and J genes are TRBV7-2 and TRBJ1-1, with D hard to call. Trimming pared 1 base from V and 5 bases from J, leaving 14 bases between. Looked up from germline, CDR1 is SGHTA and CDR2 is FQGNSA. There are 15 residues in the CDR3. Written as DNA, the CDR3 is TGTGCCAGCAGCTTAGATTTGGGGAGAGGAACTGAAGCTTTCTTT. Translation gives CASSLDLGRGTEAFF.